This T cell receptor beta chain comes out of a study of T cells in localized non-small cell lung cancer. Broader study findings: Compared with tumor, uninvolved adjacent lung displayed greater T cell clonality, ranking highest overall. Sequencing, confined to only one tumor region, leaves heterogeneity possible. In adjacent lung, a median around 57 of the top 100 tumor clones were found. Blood T cell density predicted longer survival; adjacent-lung clonality, shorter.

Notes on this clone: Antigen: not known. The same CDR3 is also encoded by other DNA sequences in this sample.

V gave up 3 bases and J gave up 2 bases, with 6 bases separating them. This CDR3 has 13 residues. CDR1 MGHRA and CDR2 YSYEKL come from the germline V gene. Assay used: immunoSEQ multiplex PCR; TCRdb lists only in-frame clones, some missing. The repertoire holds around 140,000 clones, around 92% seen once, with approximately 1.5% in the top ten. Sequencing used peripheral blood, obtained before any cancer treatment. The chain recombines TRBV4-1 with TRBJ2-3; no clear D gene. The sequence was obtained from an older female donor with stage I lung adenocarcinoma. The CDR3 nucleotides are TGCGCCAGCAGCCAGGACCCCACAGATACGCAGTATTTT. Protein product: CASSQDPTDTQYF.